This T cell receptor (beta chain) came from a study of T cell responses to AZD1222 COVID-19 vaccine. Germline V lookup: CDR1 MNHEY, CDR2 SVGEGT. This CDR3 spans 13 amino acids. The V and J ends lost 0 bases and 7 bases respectively, with 6 bases between them. Assay: immunoSEQ multiplex PCR; the TCRdb copy retains only in-frame clones and omits some. This repertoire shows around 94,000 clones, approximately 90% found once; its top ten account for around 5%. This clonotype was obtained from an adult in good health. The specimen was peripheral blood, collected on day 0 of AZD1222 vaccination. The chain has TRBV6-2 or TRBV6-3 and TRBJ1-4; possible D gene TRBD1, 5 bases. The CDR3 DNA reads as TGTGCCAGCAGTTACTCCGGGGGTGAAAAACTGTTTTTT. It yields the protein CASSYSGGEKLFF.